The 14 T cell receptor beta chains presented below share a single source sample, sequenced in a study of T cells in Graves' hyperthyroidism and ophthalmopathy. RNA transcripts provided the source from which TCR beta CDR3 regions were amplified. The TCR CDR3 was amplified in a first-round RT-PCR using the HTBI primer set. TCRdb processed the multiplex PCR reads anew with MiXCR; each CDR3 protein has one entry. The sample includes about 260,000 distinct CDR3 sequences, roughly 15% seen only once; the top ten take under 35%. Sequences were obtained from blood. The receptor set was obtained from a woman younger than 35 with Graves' ophthalmopathy.

The chain joins TRBV5-1 to TRBJ1-2; D might be TRBD1 (5 bases). From germline, CDR1 is SGHRS and CDR2 YFSETQ. Trimming took off 4 bases at V and 8 bases at J, with 30 bases between the two ends. The CDR3 has 18 amino acids. The CDR3 is CASSTGGSARDVAKGYTF. The DNA of the CDR3 is TGCGCCAGCAGCACGGGGGGTAGTGCGAGGGACGTAGCAAAGGGCTACACCTTC.

This chain's CDR3 is CASSPKTTGVEQYF. CDR3 coding DNA: TGTGCCAGCAGTCCCAAGACGACAGGGGTCGAGCAGTACTTC. This chain connects TRBV28 to TRBJ2-7; 8 positions agree with TRBD1. The CDR3 sequence is 14 residues long. In germline, CDR1 is MDHEN, CDR2 SYDVKM. Trimming took 5 bases from V and 6 from J; bases not matched to a gene: 9.

This clonotype has at least ten counts. The chain employs TRBV4-1 and TRBJ2-4; TRBD1 might be the D (6 bases). V lost 1 base and J lost 0, with 16 bases in between. Germline V gives CDR1 MGHRA, CDR2 YSYEKL. The CDR3 loop spans 18 amino acids. CDR3 loop: CASSQGNSGTIAKNIQYF. DNA of the CDR3: TGCGCCAGCAGCCAAGGGAATTCCGGGACAATAGCCAAAAACATTCAGTACTTC.

This clonotype was observed at least ten times. The chain recombines TRBV7-9 with TRBJ1-3; no clear D gene. The CDR3 consists of 16 residues. The ends were cut back, 5 bases at V and 0 bases at J, with 14 bases in the middle. Germline-derived CDR1 and CDR2 are SEHNR and FQNEAQ (reference sequence). CDR3 residues: CASSRGGMSSGNTIYF. The CDR3 region has the DNA TGTGCCAGCAGCCGCGGTGGGATGAGCTCTGGAAACACCATATATTTT.

This clonotype has ten or more counts. V gene TRBV12-3 or TRBV12-4 combines with J gene TRBJ2-5, with D uncertain. The CDR3 consists of 12 residues. V lost 6 bases and J 6 bases, leaving 11 bases between the germline ends. The CDR3 region has the DNA TGTGCCAGCAGCCAACAACCTAAGACCCAGTACTTC. This sequence encodes CASSQQPKTQYF.

This clonotype was observed many times. This chain uses TRBV15 with TRBJ2-5; possible D gene TRBD2, 5 bases. From germline, CDR1 is LNHNV and CDR2 YYDKDF (reference sequence). This CDR3 has 13 residues. V lost 0 bases, J lost 4 bases, and 6 bases lay in between. CDR3 protein: CATSRDRGETQYF. The CDR3 nucleotides are TGTGCCACCAGCAGAGATCGGGGAGAGACCCAGTACTTC.

The table lists this clonotype with many counts. The V call is TRBV5-6, the J call TRBJ2-1; 8 nucleotides align to TRBD2. Germline lookup yields CDR1 SGHDT and CDR2 YYEEEE. This CDR3 is built from 14 residues. The V segment lost 7 bases and the J segment 3 bases; nucleotides outside the gene matches: 6. DNA of the CDR3: TGTGCCAGCGCAGCGGGGGCCGACTACAATGAGCAGTTCTTC. Its translation: CASAAGADYNEQFF.

This clonotype was seen many times. The rearrangement links TRBV20-1 to TRBJ2-7, with TRBD1 identical over 8 bases. Trimming removed 4 bases from V and 3 bases from J; junction bases left unmatched: 8. The CDR3 sequence is 14 residues long. The germline gives CDR1 DFQATT, CDR2 SNEGSKA (reference sequence). In DNA form, the CDR3 reads TGCAGTGCTACCCGAGGGACAGGCTACTACGAGCAGTACTTC. This gives the protein CSATRGTGYYEQYF.

This clonotype turned up a few times. The CDR3 is CASRQTGIGGTQYF. CDR3 sequence (DNA): TGTGCCAGCAGGCAGACAGGGATCGGAGGGACCCAGTACTTC. V gene TRBV5-6 combines with J gene TRBJ2-5; 7 bases map to TRBD1. The ends lost 5 bases at V and 7 bases at J; junction bases unmatched: 11. Germline CDR1 reads SGHDT; CDR2 reads YYEEEE. CDR3 length: 14 residues.

This clonotype was recorded many times. This chain joins TRBV2 and TRBJ2-7, with D tentatively TRBD1 (5 bases). The germline V gene encodes CDR1 SNHLY and CDR2 FYNNEI. This CDR3 spans 12 amino acids. V lost 8 bases to trimming and J lost 3 bases, with 11 bases between them. CDR3 DNA: TGTGCCAGCCGCGATGACAGCTACGAGCAGTACTTC. It translates to CASRDDSYEQYF. The full variable domain, with the rest looked up from reference TRBV2 and TRBJ2-7, is EPEVTQTPSHQVTQMGQEVILRCVPISNHLYFYWYRQILGQKVEFLVSFYNNEISEKSEIFDDQFSVERPDGSNFTLKIRSTKLEDSAMYFCASRDDSYEQYFGPGTRLTVT.

This clonotype was counted many times. The CDR3 reads CASSLGVGTDTQYF. The CDR3 coding sequence is TGCGCCAGCAGCCTGGGGGTAGGCACAGATACGCAGTATTTT. The chain recombines TRBV5-1 with TRBJ2-3, with D perhaps given as TRBD1 or TRBD2 (5 bases each). The CDR3 has 14 residues. CDR1 is SGHRS and CDR2 is YFSETQ in the germline V gene. The germline V and J ends were trimmed by 4 bases and 1 base, with 10 bases remaining between them.

This clonotype was detected ten times or more. The chain has TRBV5-8 and TRBJ2-3, with 10 bases aligning to TRBD2. After removal of 4 bases from V and 2 bases from J, the junction contained 4 bases not matched to a gene. Looked up from germline, CDR1 is SGHTS and CDR2 is YDEGEE. The CDR3 loop spans 15 amino acids. The CDR3 reads CASSTGLAATDTQYF. CDR3 sequence (DNA): TGTGCCAGCAGCACCGGACTAGCGGCCACAGATACGCAGTATTTT.

This clonotype has ten or more counts. This chain connects TRBV11-3 to TRBJ1-1; 8 nucleotides agree with TRBD1. The V gene end was trimmed by 4 bases and the J gene end by 1 base; junction bases not matched to a gene: 8. CDR1 SGHNT and CDR2 YENEEA come from the germline V gene. This CDR3 is built from 16 residues. As DNA, the CDR3 is TGTGCCAGCAGCTGGGGGGGGACAGGAAAGAACACTGAAGCTTTCTTT. Translated, it gives CASSWGGTGKNTEAFF.

This clonotype was picked up many times. The chain recombines TRBV5-1 with TRBJ1-2; TRBD1 matches 7 bases. CDR1 is SGHRS and CDR2 is YFSETQ in the germline V gene. After removal of 0 bases from V and 8 bases from J, the junction contained 13 bases not matched to a gene. The CDR3 runs 16 residues. The CDR3 loop is CASSLDPEGAQRGYTF. As DNA, the CDR3 is TGCGCCAGCAGCTTGGATCCCGAGGGGGCGCAGCGGGGCTACACCTTC.